The entry below describes one TCR beta chain. The data belong to a study of tumor and adjacent non-tumor tissue in lung cancer. Study information: Patients comprised over 9 adenocarcinoma, 2 squamous cell carcinoma and 1 small cell lung cancer. Stage I to III disease affected approximately 11 men and a handful of women aged roughly 31 to 85.

V lost 8 bases to trimming and J lost 0 bases, with 13 bases between them. Germline loops: CDR1 SGHNT, CDR2 YENEEA. This CDR3 has 15 amino acids. The library came from three nested PCR rounds adapted from ARM-PCR protocols. MiXCR, applied by TCRdb to the multiplex PCR reads, yields one record per CDR3 protein. The data contain about 98,000 distinct CDR3 sequences, roughly 80% of them seen just once; the ten biggest clones take up less than 40%. The template was RNA from unsorted bulk tissue. Distant lung tissue was collected more than 3 cm away from the tumor edge. The sequence was obtained from a man in his sixties with small cell lung cancer. The V gene is TRBV11-3, the J gene TRBJ2-2; maybe TRBD1 (5 bases). The specimen sequenced was distant non-tumor lung tissue. The CDR3 is CASGARQTNTGELFF. CDR3 in DNA: TGTGCCAGCGGCGCTCGACAGACGAACACCGGGGAGCTGTTTTTT.